The clone carrying this TCR beta chain has more than one count but fewer than ten. Its specificity is not known. V was pared by 3 bases and J by 2 bases, with 14 bases between. The CDR3 covers 14 residues. Germline lookup yields CDR1 GTSNPN and CDR2 SVGIG (reference sequence). Clones were read by immunoSEQ multiplex PCR, and TCRdb kept only the in-frame ones, dropping some. The sample yields around 48,000 clones, over 65% seen once. TCR sequencing covered a few patients who responded to pembrolizumab. The sample is drawn from a study of PD-1 blockade in mismatch repair-deficient tumors. As for the study in general: All were previously treated, progressing patients with around 12 mismatch repair-deficient cancer types.

Study conclusions and caveats: After pembrolizumab, tumor-resident clones rose rapidly, then generally contracted before radiologic responses.

The source was peripheral blood, collected 4 weeks after starting pembrolizumab. This receptor was obtained from an adult with mismatch repair-deficient cancer. The chain combines TRBV30 with TRBJ2-7, with D tentatively TRBD1 or TRBD2 (6 bases each). The DNA for the CDR3 is TGTGCCTGGAGACAGGGTGGGGGGACCTACGAGCAGTACTTC. Protein: CAWRQGGGTYEQYF. Full variable domain (missing parts from reference TRBV30 and TRBJ2-7): SQTIHQWPATLVQPVGSPLSLECTVEGTSNPNLYWYRQAAGRGLQLLFYSVGIGQISSEVPQNLSASRPQDRQFILSSKKLLLSDSGFYLCAWRQGGGTYEQYFGPGTRLTVT.